One sample yielded the 11 T cell receptor beta chains listed below, sequenced in a study of regulatory T cells in long-lasting Graves disease. Time point of the sample: persistent/refractory GD, antithyroid drugs over 5 years with positive TRAb. PBMCs were the source of the RNA used for TCR sequencing. Building of the TCR beta libraries involved iRepertoire HTBI primers and Arm-PCR of CDR3 regions. Via MiXCR, TCRdb re-called the multiplex PCR reads, giving one row per CDR3 protein. The table has 400,000 to 500,000 distinct CDR3 sequences, about 22% seen once. The sample here was peripheral blood mononuclear cells (PBMCs), taken when the disease was refractory, from a patient treated with antithyroid drugs. Receptors originate from a female donor with Graves disease.

This CDR3 is CASSFYSGGASDTQYF. CDR3 DNA: TGTGCCAGCAGCTTCTATAGCGGGGGGGCTTCGGATACGCAGTATTTT. The chain couples TRBV7-3 to TRBJ2-3; 11 positions match TRBD2. Trimming at V came to 3 bases and at J to 6 bases, leaving 8 bases not matched to a gene. CDR1 is SGHTA and CDR2 is FQGTGA in the germline V gene. CDR3 length: 16 amino acids.

This chain uses TRBV15 with TRBJ1-5; 10 positions agree with TRBD1. The V gene's germline CDR1 is LNHNV and CDR2 YYDKDF (reference sequence). The J segment lost 7 bases and the V segment lost 5 bases, leaving 11 bases of the junction unmatched. This CDR3 is built from 16 residues. The CDR3 region has the DNA TGTGCCACCAGCCCAGCCAGACAGGGGGCTGGACAGCCCCAGCATTTT. Translating gives CATSPARQGAGQPQHF.

This clonotype occurred a few times. The V call is TRBV6-9, the J call TRBJ2-5, with no clear D. CDR3 size: 16 residues. CDR1 is MNHGY, CDR2 SVAAGI, per germline. Trimming cost V 3 bases and J 2 bases, with 16 bases left between them. The CDR3 protein is CASSYPLEDLQETQYF. The CDR3 DNA follows: TGTGCCAGCAGTTACCCCCTCGAAGACCTTCAAGAGACCCAGTACTTC.

This clonotype was observed at least ten times. This chain joins TRBV7-6 and TRBJ1-1; TRBD1 aligns across 8 bases. Germline V lookup: CDR1 SGHVS, CDR2 FNYEAQ. The CDR3 runs 16 residues. Trimming cost V 0 bases and J 0 bases; bases outside gene matches: 3. CDR3 protein: CASSLAGTGLNTEAFF. CDR3 bases: TGTGCCAGCAGCTTAGCCGGGACAGGTTTGAACACTGAAGCTTTCTTT.

This clonotype was detected ten times or more. The genes are TRBV11-2 and TRBJ2-7; 8 bases agree with TRBD1. CDR1 is SGHAT, CDR2 FQNNGV, per germline. Germline trimming cut 1 base from V and 6 bases from J; bases unmatched to any gene: 8. CDR3 size: 15 residues. The CDR3 region has the DNA TGTGCCAGCAGCTTAGTGGGCAGGGGGCTTCTCGAGCAGTACTTC. It translates to CASSLVGRGLLEQYF.

This clonotype was seen many times. The chain combines TRBV2 with TRBJ1-5, with D perhaps matching TRBD1 (5 bases). Germline CDR1 and CDR2: SNHLY and FYNNEI. V was cut by 4 bases and J by 8 bases, with 15 bases left in between. This CDR3 contains 14 residues. CDR3 region: CASSVGTPDKPQHF. Written as DNA, the CDR3 is TGTGCCAGCAGTGTAGGGACCCCGGATAAGCCCCAGCATTTT.

This clonotype was counted at least ten times. The CDR3 bases are TGTGCCAGCAGTTGGGACAGGGAGTACGAGCAGTACTTC. Encoded protein: CASSWDREYEQYF. The chain employs TRBV28 and TRBJ2-7; 9 nucleotides match TRBD1. The V gene's germline CDR1 is MDHEN and CDR2 SYDVKM. V was clipped by 4 bases and J by 4 bases; unmatched bases: 2. The CDR3 has 13 residues.

The chain carries TRBV27 and TRBJ2-7; 8 nucleotides align to TRBD2. The germline CDR1 and CDR2 sequences are MNHEY and SMNVEV (reference sequence). This CDR3 has 15 amino acids. Trimming cost V 4 bases and J 3 bases; bases outside gene matches: 8. The CDR3 nucleotides are TGTGCCAGCAGTTACTTAGCGGGGAGCAACTACGAGCAGTACTTC. Translated: CASSYLAGSNYEQYF.

The chain employs TRBV3-1 and TRBJ2-7; D is possibly TRBD1 (6 bases). The germline V gene has CDR1 LGHDT and CDR2 YNNKEL (reference sequence). V dropped 0 bases and J dropped 0 bases, with 18 bases sitting between them. The CDR3 runs to 18 residues. As DNA, the CDR3 is TGTGCCAGCAGCCAAGATCTTGTCGGGACAAGGGGCTCCTACGAGCAGTACTTC. Residues: CASSQDLVGTRGSYEQYF.

The rearrangement uses TRBV6-2 or TRBV6-3 and TRBJ2-4, with D tentatively TRBD1 or TRBD2 (5 bases each). This CDR3 spans 16 amino acids. The V end lost 5 bases, the J end lost 1 base, and 15 bases lay between the germline ends. Per the germline V gene, CDR1 is MNHEY and CDR2 is SVGEGT. CDR3 coding DNA: TGTGCCAGCAGTGAATCGAGGGGTCTTGCCAAAAACATTCAGTACTTC. Its translation: CASSESRGLAKNIQYF.

At least ten counts were recorded for this clonotype. The chain links TRBV15 to TRBJ2-5; D possibly corresponds to TRBD2 (5 bases). Trimming took off 1 base at V and 4 bases at J, with 10 bases between the two ends. Germline loops: CDR1 LNHNV, CDR2 YYDKDF (reference sequence). There are 14 residues in the CDR3. The CDR3 protein is CATSRAGIAETQYF. The CDR3 DNA reads as TGTGCCACCAGCAGAGCGGGGATCGCAGAGACCCAGTACTTC.